This paragraph reports one T cell receptor (beta chain). Its antigen has not been determined. One base away there is no much larger clone; base qualities are not given. This record comes from a study of shared clonotypes between healthy human individuals (dated by TCRdb to 2018 to 2021). Some background on the complete study: Three men and two women, aged 18 to 49 years, made up the cohort. Each donor's leukapheresis produced roughly between roughly 0.85 and 9.5 billion PBMCs. For each donor, three plates each were used for CD4 naive and CD4 memory, two plates were used for CD8 naive, and one plate was used for CD8 memory. To increase sequencing depth and limit assay-specific biases, TCR repertoire library preparation and sequencing were carried out by different laboratories using diverse techniques. The study deeply sequenced blood TCR repertoires of about 5 healthy adults to estimate repertoire size and the extent of clonotype sharing between individuals. What the authors observed across the whole study: Sampling was limited to blood, and TCR repertoires in tissue likely differ from TCR repertoires in blood. Because the study included a small number of donors, the genetic and exposure-history diversity represented was limited. Pairwise subsampling indicated that sequencing depth was expected to affect the degree of clonotype sharing among donors. Incomplete sequencing was indicated by rarefaction of sorted-subset datasets, despite the large sequencing depth. Compared with non-shared clonotypes, clonotypes shared by all four sorted-subset donors had higher generation probabilities. Across four donors, around 5% of naive CD4, 3% to 3.5% of naive CD8, about 2% of memory CD4, and 0.4% of memory CD8 clonotypes were shared. Estimated clonotype richness was generally larger for naive than for memory subsets.

Using the deep immunoSEQ assay, TCR CDR3 regions were amplified from genomic DNA by multiplex PCR. For each cell subset, the extracted genomic DNA was distributed evenly across all wells of several immunoSEQ 96-well plates, and each plate served as one replicate. For sorted subsets, about 200 ng genomic DNA, equal to 25,000 to 35,000 T cell genomes, was loaded into each replicate PCR. Purified libraries were measured with a Qubit 3.0 fluorometer, size-checked on a Bioanalyzer 2100, and measured again with the KAPA Library Quantification kit. Every immunoSEQ 96-well plate was sequenced on a separate single-read 150-cycle Illumina NextSeq 550 flow cell. The published analysis was carried out like this. Because only junctional sequences without quality scores were contained in the immunoSEQ output, filtering matching that applied to full-length reads could not be performed. To assign V/J genes and CDR3, sequences were annotated using PyIR, a Python wrapper for IgBLAST v1.9, with IMGT germline references. Reads were filtered out if the reads had weak V/J assignments (E-value above 1e-6), no CDR3, stop codons, out-of-frame junctions, or ambiguous translated residues. A V3J clonotype was defined by an identical inferred V gene, J gene, and CDR3 amino acid sequence. To compute the percentage overlap between repertoires, the number of shared unique clonotypes was divided by the size of the smaller repertoire. Three approaches were used to assess repertoire richness: RTK rarefaction, the Chao1 estimator, and Recon v2.1 estimates of unobserved clonotypes. For all TCRbeta clonotypes obtained by the gDNA method from a handful of donors, generation probabilities were computed with OLGA. TCRdb limited this immuneACCESS table to in-frame rearrangements with V and J called. A share of clones is missing; checked studies link under half to unresolved V genes, and the rest is unexplained. V, J and clone size derive from that table, while D and trimming were established from the DNA sequence. For this sample there are about 2.1 million clones; 80% to 95% appear just once. The ten largest clones represent around 1.7% of the sample.

Inclusive of the bounding cysteine and phenylalanine, the CDR3 is 17 residues long. The sequence is cut down to CDR3 DNA, 51 bases in frame from base 1. Reading the germline V gene (reference sequence) gives CDR1 LNHDA and CDR2 SQIVND. V is pruned by 5 bases and J by 2 bases, leaving 11 bases of the junction without a gene match. For the CD8 naive samples, CD45RO-negative cells were positively selected for CCR7, yielding a CD45RA+CCR7+ population from which TemRA cells were excluded. Donors were healthy HIV-negative adults with no recently reported acute infections or vaccinations. Only Caucasian adults living in Nashville, Tennessee, USA were represented among the donors. Blood was obtained by leukapheresis, after which PBMCs were separated by Ficoll-Histopaque density gradient centrifugation and cryopreserved in liquid nitrogen vapor phase. Analytical flow cytometry was used to check the purity and quantity of each magnetically sorted T cell population. Each sorted fraction had its genomic DNA isolated and then quantified by UV absorbance on a Nanodrop 2000c.

The receptor was isolated from a man aged 18 to 29 in good health. Some clones in this sample may be carry-over from other donors' samples. The chain is assembled from TRBV19 and TRBJ2-5; the central 10 bases match TRBD2. The specimen sequenced was naive CD8+ T cells from PBMCs. What the cell subset or site label conveys for this sample: CD45RA+CCR7+. The nucleotide sequence is TGTGCCAGTAGTCAGCCAGCGGGAGGGTTCCCGCAAGAGACCCAGTACTTC. Its protein product is CASSQPAGGFPQETQYF.